A single sample is the source of the 21 T cell receptor beta chains below, sequenced in a study of blood T cells in healthy people across ages. Primers used in a second PCR of roughly 6 to 11 cycles were a sample-barcoded 5' primer and a J-beta primer mix. TCRdb ran MiXCR on the 5' RACE reads and lists one entry per CDR3 protein. This table holds 600,000 or so distinct CDR3 sequences, around 21% found once. The sequencing input was blood. These receptors all come from a man aged 65 to 85 in good health.

The CDR3: CASSLGQGVAIEQYF. CDR3 coding DNA: TGTGCCAGCAGCTTAGGACAGGGGGTGGCCATCGAGCAGTACTTC. V is TRBV7-2 and J is TRBJ2-5; 9 nucleotides match TRBD1. Near its end, the DNA agrees better with TRBJ2-7, so the J call may be wrong. Per the germline V gene, CDR1 is SGHTA and CDR2 is FQGNSA. The CDR3 is 15 amino acids.

J is TRBJ1-2 and V is TRBV6-1; D gene unclear. The CDR3 contains 15 residues. Germline V lookup: CDR1 MNHNS, CDR2 SASEGT. V shed 7 bases and J shed 1 base, with 16 bases lying between them. The CDR3 protein is CASIFQPNFNYGYTF. The CDR3 DNA sequence: TGTGCCAGCATTTTTCAACCCAACTTTAACTATGGCTACACCTTC.

This chain uses TRBV29-1 with TRBJ2-3; D may match TRBD1 or TRBD2 (5 bases each). Germline CDR1 and CDR2: SQVTM and ANQGSEA. The CDR3 is 12 residues long. Deletions cut 6 bases from V and 3 bases from J, with 10 bases between. DNA of the CDR3: TGCAGCGTAAAAGAGGGGACAGATACGCAGTATTTT. This sequence encodes CSVKEGTDTQYF.

This chain joins TRBV10-3 and TRBJ2-5, with D unclear. Matching the DNA end better, TRBJ2-7 makes the J call doubtful. CDR1 and CDR2 (germline): ENHRY, SYGVKD. The CDR3 is made up of 13 amino acids. CDR3 in DNA: TGTGCCATCAGAGCCGGAGAGGATGACGAGCAGTACTTC. Translated, it gives CAIRAGEDDEQYF.

The chain couples TRBV7-2 to TRBJ2-5; perhaps D is TRBD1 or TRBD2 (5 bases each). Trimming removed 7 bases from V and 0 bases from J, with 9 bases in between. The CDR3 is 13 residues long. The germline gives CDR1 SGHTA, CDR2 FQGNSA. This chain's CDR3 is CASNRGHQETQYF. The CDR3 DNA is TGTGCCAGCAACCGGGGACACCAAGAGACCCAGTACTTC. Full variable domain (missing parts from reference TRBV7-2 and TRBJ2-5): GAGVSQSPSNKVTEKGKDVELRCDPISGHTALYWYRQSLGQGLEFLIYFQGNSAPDKSGLPSDRFSAERTGGSVSTLTIQRTQQEDSAVYLCASNRGHQETQYFGPGTRLLVL.

This clonotype showed up just a few times. V is TRBV18 and J is TRBJ2-6; D not resolved. Germline V gives CDR1 KGHSH, CDR2 LQKENI. Trimming removed 2 bases at V and 1 base at J, with 6 bases between. The CDR3 is 15 residues long. As DNA, the CDR3 is TGTGCCAGCTCACCAAGGGAATCTGGGGCCAACGTCCTGACTTTC. Protein sequence: CASSPRESGANVLTF.

This clonotype was observed a few times. In DNA, the CDR3 is TGTGCCAGCAGTTTAGAGGCTGGGAGGCGGGCCACAGATACGCAGTATTTT. Translating gives CASSLEAGRRATDTQYF. J is TRBJ2-3 and V is TRBV12-3 or TRBV12-4, with D possibly being TRBD2 (6 bases). Trimming left V 1 base short and J 2 bases short, with 16 bases between. This CDR3 has 17 amino acids.

There are a few counts of this clonotype. A read error may explain this, as a much larger clone is one base away. This rearrangement joins TRBV7-9 to TRBJ2-5, with 7 bases identical to TRBD1. The DNA matches TRBJ2-1 better at its end, which makes the J call doubtful. Germline V CDR1 and CDR2: SEHNR, FQNEAQ (reference sequence). The CDR3 runs 16 residues. Here the CDR3 reads CASSSLQGEKNNVQFF. CDR3 nucleotide sequence: TGTGCCAGCAGCTCCCTCCAGGGGGAAAAGAACAATGTGCAGTTCTTC.

J is TRBJ2-4 and V is TRBV3-1; TRBD2 matches at 10 bases. Germline CDR1 reads LGHDT; CDR2 reads YNNKEL (reference sequence). The V segment lost 3 bases and the J segment 5 bases; nucleotides outside the gene matches: 4. The CDR3 length is 15 residues. The CDR3 region is CASSQLGLAENIQYF. DNA of the CDR3: TGTGCCAGCAGCCAGCTAGGACTAGCGGAAAACATTCAGTACTTC.

The chain carries TRBV14 and TRBJ2-1; D gene uncertain. Between the trimmed V and J ends, which lost 1 base and 0 bases, there was a span of 19 bases. Germline V gene lookup returns CDR1 SGHDN and CDR2 FVKESK. The CDR3 covers 19 residues. CDR3 nucleotide sequence: TGTGCCAGCAGCCAAGTCAACAGTCCTTGGGATAGCTCCTACAATGAGCAGTTCTTC. This codes for CASSQVNSPWDSSYNEQFF.

The gene calls are TRBV4-1 and TRBJ2-1; D may be TRBD2 (5 bases). CDR1 and CDR2 (germline): MGHRA, YSYEKL. The CDR3 has 14 amino acids. Deletions cut 11 bases from V and 5 bases from J, with 19 bases between. CDR3 sequence reads: CAGRLSIRDNEQFF. The CDR3 DNA reads TGCGCCGGACGACTATCCATCCGTGACAATGAGCAGTTCTTC.

The chain combines TRBV6-5 with TRBJ2-3; unclear D gene. The CDR3 has 15 amino acids. Germline values: CDR1 MNHEY, CDR2 SVGAGI. The V gene lost 0 bases and the J gene lost 2 bases, with 9 bases spanning the gap. Written as DNA, the CDR3 is TGTGCCAGCAGTTACTCTGGCGGAACCACAGATACGCAGTATTTT. It encodes CASSYSGGTTDTQYF.

A few counts support this clonotype. V is TRBV2 and J is TRBJ2-1, with D perhaps TRBD2 (5 bases). The CDR3 length is 13 residues. V was clipped by 1 base and J by 15 bases, with 16 bases between them. Germline V lookup: CDR1 SNHLY, CDR2 FYNNEI. The CDR3 protein is CASSEDSRGRPFF. The CDR3 DNA follows: TGTGCCAGCAGTGAAGATTCGCGAGGGCGGCCGTTCTTC.

The V and J genes are TRBV2 and TRBJ1-5, with TRBD1 identical over 8 bases. The J segment lost 3 bases and the V segment lost 8 bases, leaving 6 bases of the junction unmatched. This CDR3 is 14 amino acids long. The V gene's germline CDR1 is SNHLY and CDR2 FYNNEI. CDR3 nucleotides: TGTGCCAGCCGATGGACAGGGAACAATCAGCCCCAGCATTTT. It encodes CASRWTGNNQPQHF.

Turning to this clonotype: A far larger clone is one base from this, pointing to a likely read error. V gene TRBV7-2 combines with J gene TRBJ2-3; D gene ambiguous. CDR3 length: 14 residues. Germline lookup yields CDR1 SGHTA and CDR2 FQGNSA. V gave up 1 base and J gave up 0 bases, with 5 bases separating them. The CDR3 DNA follows: TGTGCCAGCAGCTTAGGGATTAGCACAGATACGCAGTATTTT. Amino acid sequence: CASSLGISTDTQYF.

The chain carries TRBV6-1 and TRBJ1-4; weak D call: TRBD1 (6 bases). Germline lookup yields CDR1 MNHNS and CDR2 SASEGT. The CDR3 is made up of 13 amino acids. Trimming stripped 7 bases from V and 7 bases from J, with 13 bases between. This CDR3 reads CASIRGPGEKLFF. The CDR3 DNA is TGTGCCAGCATTCGGGGGCCAGGTGAAAAACTGTTTTTT.

There are a few counts of this clonotype. The rearrangement links TRBV5-1 to TRBJ1-4; TRBD1 matches at 8 bases. J was trimmed by 11 bases and V by 0 bases; bases with no gene match: 15. The CDR3 is 17 residues long. Looked up from germline, CDR1 is SGHRS and CDR2 is YFSETQ. As DNA, the CDR3 is TGCGCCAGCAGCTTGGCCGGACCGGACAGGGCCTCGGGGAAACTGTTTTTT. This codes for CASSLAGPDRASGKLFF.

The sample holds a few counts of this clonotype. The chain couples TRBV6-6 to TRBJ1-2, with TRBD1 as a possible D gene (5 bases). V gave up 6 bases and J gave up 7 bases, with 15 bases separating them. CDR3 length: 13 residues. Per the germline V gene, CDR1 is MNHNY and CDR2 is SVGAGI (reference sequence). CDR3 amino acids: CASSPRGVGGYTF. Here the CDR3 DNA reads TGTGCCAGCAGCCCACGGGGGGTTGGTGGCTACACCTTC.

The rearrangement joins TRBV5-1 to TRBJ1-1; 10 bases are shared with TRBD1. The junction had 7 bases not matched to a gene; V was cut back by 8 bases and J by 3 bases. Per the germline V gene, CDR1 is SGHRS and CDR2 is YFSETQ. The CDR3 has 14 amino acids. The CDR3 nucleotides are TGCGCCAGTCGGACCGGGACAGGGGACACTGAAGCTTTCTTT. Translation gives CASRTGTGDTEAFF.

This clonotype was recorded a few times. The chain uses TRBV19 and TRBJ1-5; a possible D gene is TRBD1 (5 bases). From germline, CDR1 is LNHDA and CDR2 SQIVND (reference sequence). The V and J ends lost 2 bases and 1 base respectively, with 9 bases between them. The CDR3 length is 15 residues. The CDR3 loop is CASSITGESNQPQHF. The CDR3 DNA reads as TGTGCCAGTAGTATAACGGGGGAAAGCAATCAGCCCCAGCATTTT.

The genes are TRBV5-1 and TRBJ1-2; weak D call: TRBD1 (5 bases). The V gene's germline CDR1 is SGHRS and CDR2 YFSETQ. The V end lost 4 bases, the J end lost 4 bases, and 17 bases lay between the germline ends. The CDR3 consists of 15 residues. The CDR3 coding sequence is TGCGCCAGCAGCCCGGACCGGCAAAGGGGCTATGGCTACACCTTC. Translated: CASSPDRQRGYGYTF.